The 28 T cell receptor beta chains below all came from one sample that was sequenced in a study of cytotoxic CD8 clonotypes in ibrutinib-treated CLL. TCRdb's table, derived via immunoSEQ multiplex PCR, lists solely in-frame clones and lacks some. The table has some 140,000 clones, 85% to 95% seen once. This sample comprised PBMCs, obtained after 12 months of ibrutinib treatment. The source is a human donor with chronic lymphocytic leukemia.

The chain couples TRBV19 to TRBJ2-5; tentative D call: TRBD2 (6 bases). The germline gives CDR1 LNHDA, CDR2 SQIVND (reference sequence). There are 15 residues in the CDR3. Trimming took off 6 bases at V and 5 bases at J, with 19 bases between the two ends. The CDR3 is CASRLLSTSRETQYF. In DNA, the CDR3 is TGTGCCAGTAGGTTACTCTCGACTAGTCGCGAGACCCAGTACTTC.

Here the CDR3 DNA reads TGCGCCAGCAGCCCATCCGGGACTAGCGGGAGAAATGAGCAGTTCTTC. This codes for CASSPSGTSGRNEQFF. The rearrangement uses TRBV10-1 and TRBJ2-1; 14 nucleotides agree with TRBD2. The germline V gene has CDR1 WNHNN and CDR2 SYGVQD (reference sequence). Trimming removed 6 bases from V and 7 bases from J; junction bases left unmatched: 8. The CDR3 consists of 16 residues.

The rearrangement uses TRBV28 and TRBJ2-1; 10 bases agree with TRBD1. Germline trimming cut 5 bases from V and 7 bases from J; bases unmatched to any gene: 5. The germline CDR1 and CDR2 sequences are MDHEN and SYDVKM. This CDR3 comprises 14 residues. CDR3 amino acids: CASSGGQGENEQFF. The CDR3 nucleotides read TGTGCCAGCAGTGGCGGACAGGGGGAGAATGAGCAGTTCTTC.

The chain joins TRBV30 to TRBJ2-1, with 9 bases matching TRBD1. The CDR3 spans 14 residues. Unmatched junction bases numbered 4, after V lost 3 bases and J lost 4 bases. From germline, CDR1 is GTSNPN and CDR2 SVGIG (reference sequence). CDR3 residues: CAWRGDRVYNEQFF. The DNA for the CDR3 is TGTGCCTGGAGGGGGGACAGGGTTTACAATGAGCAGTTCTTC.

The rearrangement links TRBV10-1 to TRBJ2-5; D unclear. The CDR3 extends over 13 amino acids. CDR1 WNHNN and CDR2 SYGVQD come from the germline V gene (reference sequence). V lost 10 bases and J lost 5, with 17 bases in between. CDR3: CATNNKVTETQYF. CDR3 DNA: TGCGCCACCAACAATAAGGTGACCGAGACCCAGTACTTC.

The chain combines TRBV7-8 with TRBJ1-5; D gene uncertain. CDR1 SGHVS and CDR2 FQNEAQ come from the germline V gene. The CDR3 has 15 amino acids. The V and J ends lost 1 base and 7 bases respectively, with 14 bases between them. The CDR3 loop reads CASSLDYGPVQPQHF. Here the CDR3 DNA reads TGTGCCAGCAGCTTAGACTATGGGCCGGTACAGCCCCAGCATTTT. The variable domain in full, completed from reference TRBV7-8 and TRBJ1-5, reads GAGVSQSPRYKVAKRGQDVALRCDPISGHVSLFWYQQALGQGPEFLTYFQNEAQLDKSGLPSDRFFAERPEGSVSTLKIQRTQQEDSAVYLCASSLDYGPVQPQHFGDGTRLSIL.

The chain combines TRBV27 with TRBJ2-6; maybe TRBD1 (6 bases). Germline CDR1 and CDR2: MNHEY and SMNVEV (reference sequence). The CDR3 runs to 19 residues. The V and J ends lost 1 base and 0 bases respectively, with 16 bases between them. The CDR3 protein is CASSLLGSAGASGANVLTF. CDR3 nucleotide sequence: TGTGCCAGCAGTTTATTGGGGTCGGCAGGGGCCTCTGGGGCCAACGTCCTGACTTTC. The entire variable domain, with the rest obtained from reference TRBV27 and TRBJ2-6, is as follows: EAQVTQNPRYLITVTGKKLTVTCSQNMNHEYMSWYRQDPGLGLRQIYYSMNVEVTDKGDVPEGYKVSRKEKRNFPLILESPSPNQTSLYFCASSLLGSAGASGANVLTFGAGSRLTVL.

This clone was recorded a few times. The J gene is TRBJ1-5, the V gene TRBV2; a possible D gene is TRBD1 (6 bases). V lost 6 bases to trimming and J lost 1 base, with 10 bases between them. Germline values: CDR1 SNHLY, CDR2 FYNNEI. The CDR3 extends over 14 amino acids. The CDR3 loop reads CASRETGSNQPQHF. The DNA for the CDR3 is TGTGCCAGCAGGGAGACAGGAAGCAATCAGCCCCAGCATTTT. Full variable domain (outside the CDR3, taken from reference TRBV2 and TRBJ1-5): EPEVTQTPSHQVTQMGQEVILRCVPISNHLYFYWYRQILGQKVEFLVSFYNNEISEKSEIFDDQFSVERPDGSNFTLKIRSTKLEDSAMYFCASRETGSNQPQHFGDGTRLSIL.

The chain uses TRBV9 and TRBJ2-3, with D maybe TRBD2 (5 bases). V was shortened by 1 base and J by 10 bases, with 13 bases between the two germline ends. CDR1 SGDLS and CDR2 YYNGEE come from the germline V gene. This CDR3 is built from 13 residues. The DNA for the CDR3 is TGTGCCAGCAGCGTAAGAAGCGGTCCGGCGCAGTATTTT. Its translation is CASSVRSGPAQYF.

The J gene is TRBJ2-7, the V gene TRBV28; D not resolved. The CDR3 sequence is 17 residues long. Germline CDR1 reads MDHEN; CDR2 reads SYDVKM. V gave up 3 bases and J gave up 0 bases, with 18 bases separating them. CDR3: CASSFNSWAAGSYEQYF. The DNA of the CDR3 is TGTGCCAGCAGTTTTAATAGTTGGGCAGCAGGCTCCTACGAGCAGTACTTC.

The chain employs TRBV6-5 and TRBJ2-7, with 10 nucleotides matching TRBD2. This CDR3 region has 15 residues. CDR1 and CDR2 from the germline V gene are MNHEY and SVGAGI. Trimming cost V 7 bases and J 0 bases; bases outside gene matches: 6. The CDR3 sequence is CASTTIAGGSYEQYF. CDR3 in DNA: TGTGCCAGCACCACTATAGCGGGGGGCTCCTACGAGCAGTACTTC.

The rearrangement joins TRBV28 to TRBJ1-5; no definite D call. The CDR3 contains 13 residues. Germline V lookup: CDR1 MDHEN, CDR2 SYDVKM. The V and J ends lost 7 bases and 4 bases respectively, with 11 bases between them. The CDR3 DNA reads TGTGCCAGCACTCCCGACCCAAATCAGCCCCAGCATTTT. Protein product: CASTPDPNQPQHF.

The V gene is TRBV7-2, the J gene TRBJ2-1; the D is unclear. The germline V gene has CDR1 SGHTA and CDR2 FQGNSA. V dropped 5 bases and J dropped 7 bases, with 12 bases sitting between them. There are 13 residues in the CDR3. CDR3 amino acids: CASSLDGRNEQFF. CDR3 bases: TGTGCCAGCAGCCTCGACGGTAGGAATGAGCAGTTCTTC.

The chain has TRBV7-9 and TRBJ1-2; D uncertain. Germline assignment: CDR1 SEHNR and CDR2 FQNEAQ (reference sequence). The V end was cut by 0 bases, the J end by 8 bases, with 10 bases between. CDR3 length: 13 residues. The CDR3 DNA sequence: TGTGCCAGCAGCTTAGCTCCGTTGGGAGGCTACACCTTC. Amino acids: CASSLAPLGGYTF.

The chain joins TRBV28 to TRBJ1-2; a weak D match, TRBD1 (5 bases). The germline CDR1 and CDR2 sequences are MDHEN and SYDVKM. V was cut by 4 bases and J by 3 bases, with 6 bases left in between. The CDR3 runs 12 residues. CDR3 DNA sequence: TGTGCCAGCAGTTGGGACGACTATGGCTACACCTTC. Translation: CASSWDDYGYTF.

The gene calls are TRBV9 and TRBJ2-1, with unresolved D. The CDR3 is 13 amino acids. Germline V lookup: CDR1 SGDLS, CDR2 YYNGEE. V was trimmed by 0 bases and J by 6 bases, leaving 7 bases between them. The CDR3 loop is CASSVGEANEQFF. CDR3 bases: TGTGCCAGCAGCGTAGGAGAGGCCAATGAGCAGTTCTTC. The full variable domain, with the rest looked up from reference TRBV9 and TRBJ2-1, is DSGVTQTPKHLITATGQRVTLRCSPRSGDLSVYWYQQSLDQGLQFLIQYYNGEERAKGNILERFSAQQFPDLHSELNLSSLELGDSALYFCASSVGEANEQFFGPGTRLTVL.

V is TRBV6-5 and J is TRBJ1-5; no clear D gene. Germline loops: CDR1 MNHEY, CDR2 SVGAGI. The CDR3 has 15 amino acids. V lost 3 bases and J lost 1, with 10 bases in between. The DNA of the CDR3 is TGTGCCAGCAGTTATACGGCAGGAAGCAATCAGCCCCAGCATTTT. It codes for CASSYTAGSNQPQHF.

This rearrangement joins TRBV30 to TRBJ1-6; D is unclear. Per the germline V gene, CDR1 is GTSNPN and CDR2 is SVGIG (reference sequence). Trimming shortened V by 0 bases and J by 8 bases, and 14 bases separated the two germline ends. The CDR3 extends over 15 amino acids. In DNA, the CDR3 is TGTGCCTGGAGTGTACGGGAGGGTGTGGATTCACCCCTCCACTTT. Its protein product is CAWSVREGVDSPLHF.

The chain recombines TRBV6-5 with TRBJ1-6; weak D call: TRBD1 (5 bases). V lost 3 bases to trimming and J lost 5 bases, with 11 bases between them. Germline CDR1 and CDR2: MNHEY and SVGAGI. CDR3 size: 15 residues. The CDR3 bases are TGTGCCAGCAGTTATAGGGGTCAGAATAATTCACCCCTCCACTTT. Translation: CASSYRGQNNSPLHF.

This chain connects TRBV28 to TRBJ1-1; D is uncertain. V was trimmed by 3 bases and J by 2 bases, leaving 7 bases between them. Germline V gives CDR1 MDHEN, CDR2 SYDVKM. The CDR3 totals 13 residues. As DNA, the CDR3 is TGTGCCAGCAGTTTTATTTCCAACACTGAAGCTTTCTTT. It is translated as CASSFISNTEAFF.

The gene calls are TRBV18 and TRBJ1-1; D gene uncertain. The germline V gene has CDR1 KGHSH and CDR2 LQKENI. V dropped 3 bases and J dropped 4 bases, with 6 bases sitting between them. The CDR3 consists of 12 residues. As DNA, the CDR3 is TGTGCCAGCTCACCTGATAGCACTGAAGCTTTCTTT. Translating it yields CASSPDSTEAFF.

V gene TRBV9 combines with J gene TRBJ2-1; tentative D call: TRBD2 (5 bases). The ends were cut back, 0 bases at V and 6 bases at J, with 7 bases in the middle. This CDR3 region has 13 residues. Germline-derived CDR1 and CDR2 are SGDLS and YYNGEE. CDR3 DNA: TGTGCCAGCAGCGTAGTAGGGAGCAATGAGCAGTTCTTC. Translation gives CASSVVGSNEQFF.

The chain employs TRBV27 and TRBJ2-7; TRBD2 matches 9 bases. The CDR3 is made up of 15 amino acids. Per the germline V gene, CDR1 is MNHEY and CDR2 is SMNVEV (reference sequence). The junction had 11 bases not matched to a gene; V was cut back by 6 bases and J by 5 bases. The CDR3 nucleotides are TGTGCCAGCAGGATGACTAGCGGAAGAAGGGACGAGCAGTACTTC. It codes for CASRMTSGRRDEQYF.

The chain joins TRBV6-5 to TRBJ2-7; possibly TRBD1 or TRBD2 for D (5 bases each). Germline loops: CDR1 MNHEY, CDR2 SVGAGI. The CDR3 spans 13 residues. Trimming stripped 5 bases from V and 3 bases from J, with 11 bases between. The CDR3 sequence: CASSTGTYYEQYF. The CDR3 nucleotides read TGTGCCAGCAGTACCGGGACGTACTACGAGCAGTACTTC.

The J gene is TRBJ2-2, the V gene TRBV7-9, with 12 bases identical to TRBD1. The V gene end was trimmed by 5 bases and the J gene end by 7 bases; junction bases not matched to a gene: 8. The CDR3 spans 16 residues. Germline V gene sequence: CDR1 SEHNR, CDR2 FQNEAQ (reference sequence). The DNA of the CDR3 is TGTGCCAGCAGCCCGTCCGGGACAGGGGGCTTCGGGGAGCTGTTTTTT. It encodes CASSPSGTGGFGELFF. Full variable domain (missing parts from reference TRBV7-9 and TRBJ2-2): DTGVSQNPRHKITKRGQNVTFRCDPISEHNRLYWYRQTLGQGPEFLTYFQNEAQLEKSRLLSDRFSAERPKGSFSTLEIQRTEQGDSAMYLCASSPSGTGGFGELFFGEGSRLTVL.

Points on this clone: Its ends do not fully match the called genes, so a read error is possible. At the DNA level, this CDR3 is encoded by other sequences in the same sample as well. The genes are TRBV27 and TRBJ1-5, with a possible D match to TRBD1 (6 bases). The CDR3 covers 12 residues. In germline, CDR1 is MNHEY, CDR2 SMNVEV (reference sequence). CDR3 DNA: TGTGCCAGCAGTTCTACAGGGAGAGCCCAGCACTTT. Amino acids: CASSSTGRAQHF.

In nucleotides, the CDR3 is TGTGCCTGCACGGCTAGCAGGGCAGATACGCAGTATTTT. This encodes CACTASRADTQYF. The chain has TRBV30 and TRBJ2-3; possibly TRBD1 or TRBD2 for D (5 bases each). Germline V lookup: CDR1 GTSNPN, CDR2 SVGIG (reference sequence). This CDR3 comprises 13 residues. The V end lost 6 bases, the J end lost 4 bases, and 14 bases lay between the germline ends.

This clone was seen more than once but under ten times. V and J are TRBV27 and TRBJ2-7, with TRBD1 identical over 9 bases. The germline V gene has CDR1 MNHEY and CDR2 SMNVEV (reference sequence). The CDR3 has 14 residues. V gave up 7 bases and J gave up 6 bases; unmatched junction bases: 10. CDR3 DNA sequence: TGTGCCAGCAAAGGGACAGGGTTGGGAGGCGAGCAGTACTTC. This sequence encodes CASKGTGLGGEQYF.